Shown below are 24 T cell receptor beta chains from a single sample sequenced in a study of beta chain features in type 1 diabetes. General study findings and limits: In every one of the four CD4+ subsets, TCRB CDR3s were moderately but significantly shorter in Type 1 diabetes patients.

Since all of the isolated RNA was reverse transcribed, expressed TCRB transcripts were what got sequenced. Here immunoSEQ multiplex PCR was the method, and the copy in TCRdb shows in-frame clones only, minus some. Among more than 250,000 clones listed, around 21% were seen once. Their antigen targets remain unknown. The sequenced sample was naive CD4+ T cells from blood. Receptor source: a woman aged 40 to 50 with type 1 diabetes.

This chain uses TRBV7-9 with TRBJ1-1, with a tentative D call TRBD1 (6 bases). The CDR3 covers 17 residues. Germline CDR1 and CDR2: SEHNR and FQNEAQ (reference sequence). The germline V and J ends were trimmed by 5 bases and 1 base, with 20 bases remaining between them. CDR3 bases: TGTGCCAGCAGCCTCTATCTTTGGGGGCAAACGAACACTGAAGCTTTCTTT. Translation: CASSLYLWGQTNTEAFF.

This chain links TRBV5-1 with TRBJ2-1; 15 bases match TRBD2. The CDR3 contains 15 residues. Germline V gene sequence: CDR1 SGHRS, CDR2 YFSETQ. The J segment lost 10 bases and the V segment lost 7 bases, leaving 9 bases of the junction unmatched. The CDR3 region is CASALGLAGGGEQFF. CDR3 DNA: TGCGCCAGCGCTTTAGGACTAGCGGGAGGGGGGGAGCAGTTCTTC. The full variable domain, rest sourced from reference TRBV5-1 and TRBJ2-1, is KAGVTQTPRYLIKTRGQQVTLSCSPISGHRSVSWYQQTPGQGLQFLFEYFSETQRNKGNFPGRFSGRQFSNSRSEMNVSTLELGDSALYLCASALGLAGGGEQFFGPGTRLTVL.

In DNA, the CDR3 is TGTGCCAGCAGCTTACAGGCAGCCAACACTGAAGCTTTCTTT. It codes for CASSLQAANTEAFF. V gene TRBV7-3 combines with J gene TRBJ1-1; D is uncertain. Germline V CDR1 and CDR2: SGHTA, FQGTGA. V lost 2 bases to trimming and J lost 2 bases, with 9 bases between them. The CDR3 has 14 residues.

The chain links TRBV18 to TRBJ1-6; no reliable D call. Germline V gene lookup returns CDR1 KGHSH and CDR2 LQKENI. V was clipped by 5 bases and J by 2 bases, with 10 bases between them. There are 15 residues in the CDR3. The chain's CDR3 is CASSSLTPYNSPLHF. The CDR3 nucleotides read TGTGCCAGCTCATCCTTAACTCCCTATAATTCACCCCTCCACTTT. Using reference TRBV18 and TRBJ1-6 for the parts outside the CDR3, the full variable domain is NAGVMQNPRHLVRRRGQEARLRCSPMKGHSHVYWYRQLPEEGLKFMVYLQKENIIDESGMPKERFSAEFPKEGPSILRIQQVVRGDSAAYFCASSSLTPYNSPLHFGNGTRLTVT.

The J gene is TRBJ2-5, the V gene TRBV29-1; D is ambiguous. The length of the CDR3 is 11 residues. Germline-derived CDR1 and CDR2 are SQVTM and ANQGSEA. Trimming cost V 4 bases and J 5 bases, with 8 bases left between them. The CDR3 protein is CSVAPRETQYF. Written as DNA, the CDR3 is TGCAGCGTTGCCCCCCGGGAGACCCAGTACTTC.

In this sample, this clone turned up once. As DNA, the CDR3 is TGTGCCAGCAGCTTGCGACTAGCGGGGGCGGGGATCACAGATACGCAGTATTTT. Translated: CASSLRLAGAGITDTQYF. The chain is built from TRBV5-4 and TRBJ2-3, with 12 bases that match TRBD2. The CDR3 has 18 amino acids. CDR1 and CDR2 (germline): SGHNT, YYREEE (reference sequence). The J segment lost 2 bases and the V segment lost 1 base, leaving 8 bases of the junction unmatched.

This clone turned up a few times. The gene calls are TRBV9 and TRBJ2-4; possibly TRBD2 for D (6 bases). CDR3 length equals 13 residues. V gave up 4 bases and J gave up 8 bases, with 13 bases separating them. Germline-derived CDR1 and CDR2 are SGDLS and YYNGEE. CDR3 bases: TGTGCCAGCAGCATGGACGGCGGGGACATTCAGTACTTC. Translated, it gives CASSMDGGDIQYF. The whole variable domain, filled in from reference TRBV9 and TRBJ2-4, reads DSGVTQTPKHLITATGQRVTLRCSPRSGDLSVYWYQQSLDQGLQFLIQYYNGEERAKGNILERFSAQQFPDLHSELNLSSLELGDSALYFCASSMDGGDIQYFGAGTRLSVL.

The rearrangement links TRBV28 to TRBJ2-5, with 15 bases aligning to TRBD2. The J segment lost 3 bases and the V segment lost 6 bases, leaving 2 bases of the junction unmatched. This CDR3 is 15 amino acids long. Germline V CDR1 and CDR2: MDHEN, SYDVKM. In nucleotides, the CDR3 is TGTGCCAGCAGGTGGACTAGCGGGAGGGAAGAGACCCAGTACTTC. Amino acid sequence: CASRWTSGREETQYF.

This clone has more than one count but fewer than ten. V usage is TRBV5-1 and J usage is TRBJ2-1; 9 bases are a match to TRBD1. CDR3 length: 15 amino acids. Germline-derived CDR1 and CDR2 are SGHRS and YFSETQ. V trimming: 7 bases; J trimming: 1 base; junction bases outside the gene matches: 6. For the CDR3, the DNA is TGCGCCAGCGCACAGGGGGCCGGGTCCTACAATGAGCAGTTCTTC. Amino acids: CASAQGAGSYNEQFF.

This clone was observed a handful of times. The chain is built from TRBV28 and TRBJ2-7, with a weak D call TRBD2 (5 bases). The V end was cut by 5 bases, the J end by 6 bases, with 17 bases between. CDR1 and CDR2 from the germline V gene are MDHEN and SYDVKM. CDR3 size: 14 residues. The CDR3 reads CASSAQPSDFEQYF. The DNA of the CDR3 is TGTGCCAGCAGTGCTCAACCTTCGGACTTCGAGCAGTACTTC.

The table lists this clone with a few counts. This rearrangement joins TRBV2 to TRBJ2-5, with a tentative D call TRBD1 (6 bases). The CDR3 length is 13 residues. Looked up from germline, CDR1 is SNHLY and CDR2 is FYNNEI. With 9 bases removed from V and 8 bases from J, the gap between germline ends came to 19 bases. CDR3 in DNA: TGTGCCAGGGAGATATCACAGGGTGGAACCCAGTACTTC. Translating it yields CAREISQGGTQYF.

This clone came up a few times. The rearrangement uses TRBV5-1 and TRBJ1-1, with unresolved D. V was cut by 2 bases and J by 0 bases, with 14 bases left in between. The CDR3 length is 16 residues. The germline gives CDR1 SGHRS, CDR2 YFSETQ. CDR3 loop: CASSFLPYDMNTEAFF. The CDR3 coding sequence is TGCGCCAGCAGCTTCCTCCCCTACGACATGAACACTGAAGCTTTCTTT.

Only a few counts were recorded for this clone. The chain employs TRBV28 and TRBJ2-3; 11 bases align to TRBD2. The V gene's germline CDR1 is MDHEN and CDR2 SYDVKM. This CDR3 is built from 14 residues. With 10 bases clipped from V and 4 bases from J, the junction kept 7 bases outside the gene matches. The CDR3: CATISGRAPDTQYF. The CDR3 DNA sequence: TGTGCCACCATTAGCGGGAGGGCTCCAGATACGCAGTATTTT.

CDR3 nucleotides: TGTGCCAGCAGCTTAATGATGCCAGGGCCAACTGAAGCTTTCTTT. Encoded protein: CASSLMMPGPTEAFF. The V and J genes are TRBV7-9 and TRBJ1-1; possible D gene TRBD1, 5 bases. Trimming took 2 bases from V and 5 from J, leaving 15 bases between them. The germline gives CDR1 SEHNR, CDR2 FQNEAQ (reference sequence). CDR3 size: 15 residues.

This clone was observed a handful of times. The chain couples TRBV7-3 to TRBJ2-3; 8 bases agree with TRBD2. From germline, CDR1 is SGHTA and CDR2 FQGTGA. Trimming at V came to 5 bases and at J to 5 bases, leaving 6 bases not matched to a gene. This CDR3 region has 14 residues. This CDR3 is CASSPSGRGDTQYF. In DNA, the CDR3 is TGTGCCAGCAGCCCAAGCGGGAGAGGAGATACGCAGTATTTT.

The CDR3 here is CASSEHRGSFATNEKLFF. The DNA of the CDR3 is TGTGCCAGCAGCGAGCATAGGGGAAGCTTTGCAACTAATGAAAAACTGTTTTTT. V and J are TRBV9 and TRBJ1-4; TRBD1 might be the D (5 bases). Trimming took off 3 bases at V and 0 bases at J, with 18 bases between the two ends. CDR1 SGDLS and CDR2 YYNGEE come from the germline V gene. The CDR3 extends over 18 amino acids.

This clone showed up just a few times. This chain joins TRBV6-6 and TRBJ2-1; 11 bases map to TRBD2. The trim removed 5 bases at V and 4 bases at J, leaving 4 bases unmatched. The CDR3 is 15 amino acids. Germline V lookup: CDR1 MNHNY, CDR2 SVGAGI (reference sequence). The CDR3 loop reads CASSVAGGPYNEQFF. The CDR3, as DNA: TGTGCCAGCAGTGTAGCGGGAGGGCCTTACAATGAGCAGTTCTTC.

This clone was seen a few times. This chain connects TRBV28 to TRBJ2-1; TRBD2 aligns across 13 bases. Germline CDR1 reads MDHEN; CDR2 reads SYDVKM. The J segment lost 9 bases and the V segment lost 7 bases, leaving 6 bases of the junction unmatched. CDR3 size: 14 residues. The CDR3 here is CASTTSGGPAEQFF. The CDR3 bases are TGTGCCAGCACGACTAGCGGGGGGCCGGCTGAGCAGTTCTTC.

This clone occurred a few times. The V and J genes are TRBV6-5 and TRBJ2-3; the D gene is possibly TRBD2 (6 bases). This CDR3 region has 12 residues. Per the germline V gene, CDR1 is MNHEY and CDR2 is SVGAGI. The CDR3 spells CASRGYTDTQYF. CDR3 DNA sequence: TGTGCGTCGCGGGGTTACACAGATACGCAGTATTTT.

The rearrangement uses TRBV4-1 and TRBJ2-5; the D gene is possibly TRBD2 (6 bases). V was shortened by 4 bases and J by 10 bases, with 13 bases between the two germline ends. This CDR3 spans 12 amino acids. Germline assignment: CDR1 MGHRA and CDR2 YSYEKL. CDR3 amino acids: CASSLPPGGQYF. CDR3 sequence (DNA): TGCGCCAGCAGCCTCCCACCCGGGGGCCAGTACTTC.

This sequence joins TRBV7-9 and TRBJ2-1, with 14 nucleotides matching TRBD2. J gave up 9 bases and V 3 bases, and 4 bases lay outside the gene matches. CDR1 and CDR2 (germline): SEHNR, FQNEAQ (reference sequence). The CDR3 has 15 residues. This CDR3 reads CASSFGTSGSGEQFF. CDR3 DNA: TGTGCCAGCAGCTTCGGGACTAGCGGGAGCGGTGAGCAGTTCTTC.

This clone was found a few times. The J gene is TRBJ1-2, the V gene TRBV5-4, with a weak D call TRBD1 (5 bases). V was shortened by 2 bases and J by 8 bases, with 25 bases between the two germline ends. CDR3 length: 17 amino acids. Germline lookup yields CDR1 SGHNT and CDR2 YYREEE (reference sequence). This CDR3 reads CASSFTSDIRQSGGYTF. The CDR3 DNA is TGTGCCAGCAGCTTTACCTCCGATATACGACAGTCTGGCGGCTACACCTTC.

This clone was picked up a small number of times. The chain employs TRBV7-2 and TRBJ2-7; D perhaps matches TRBD2 (6 bases). The V gene lost 3 bases and the J gene lost 2 bases, with 14 bases spanning the gap. This CDR3 is 15 amino acids long. CDR1 and CDR2 (germline): SGHTA, FQGNSA. The CDR3 here is CASSFSGTVTYEQYF. CDR3 nucleotides: TGTGCCAGCAGCTTCTCCGGGACTGTAACCTACGAGCAGTACTTC.

The chain employs TRBV9 and TRBJ1-4; D may be TRBD1 (5 bases). The length of the CDR3 is 18 residues. Deletions cut 3 bases from V and 0 bases from J, with 18 bases between. The germline V gene has CDR1 SGDLS and CDR2 YYNGEE. The DNA of the CDR3 is TGTGCCAGCAGCGCTGGGGTGGCAGGGCTTGCAACTAATGAAAAACTGTTTTTT. This encodes CASSAGVAGLATNEKLFF.